This T cell receptor beta chain was retrieved from a study of Ad26.COV2.S vaccination and SARS-CoV-2 variants. Using immunoSEQ multiplex PCR, the repertoire was profiled, and TCRdb retains in-frame clones only, with some absent. The repertoire holds under 550,000 clones, with 75% to 95% as singletons. Stated treatment: approximately 18 received Ad26.COV2.S at low or high dose, single or two shots; several received placebo; per-sample allocation not given. Material that was analyzed had been drawn on day 63 after the first vaccine or placebo injection. Boston provided a donor who was an adult aged 18-55 years. Germline CDR1 SEHNR, CDR2 FQNEAQ (reference sequence). The CDR3 consists of 15 residues. Trimming removed 0 bases at V and 4 bases at J, with 12 bases between.

The sequence was obtained from a person aged 18-60 years who received the Ad26.COV2.S COVID-19 vaccine or a placebo. The chain recombines TRBV7-9 with TRBJ1-1, with D maybe TRBD1 (5 bases). Here the sequenced sample was peripheral blood, taken in a trial of Ad26.COV2.S vaccine versus placebo. DNA of the CDR3: TGTGCCAGCAGCTTAGCTCAGGGTGGTCCCACTGAAGCTTTCTTT. It translates to CASSLAQGGPTEAFF.